These 5 T cell receptor beta chains share one sample of origin, sequenced in a study of blood T cell repertoires in COVID-19. Profiling relied on immunoSEQ multiplex PCR, and the TCRdb table lists in-frame clones only, not all of them. Among 99,000 or so clones listed, roughly 82% were seen once. Sequenced: peripheral blood. All receptors derive from a man in his 60s with acute or convalescent COVID-19.

The chain has TRBV5-5 and TRBJ2-3, with 12 bases that match TRBD2. The germline V gene encodes CDR1 SGHKS and CDR2 YYEKEE (reference sequence). This CDR3 contains 15 residues. V dropped 3 bases and J dropped 5; count of bases not matched to a gene: 4. The CDR3 DNA follows: TGTGCCAGCAGCTCTAGCGGGGGGGCGGTAGATACGCAGTATTTT. This translates into CASSSSGGAVDTQYF.

This clone was observed many times. The V call is TRBV9, the J call TRBJ2-2; possibly TRBD1 for D (6 bases). Trimming removed 7 bases from V and 4 bases from J, with 14 bases in between. CDR3 length: 14 residues. Germline assignment: CDR1 SGDLS and CDR2 YYNGEE. The CDR3 nucleotides are TGTGCCAGCCAAACAAGACAGGCCACCGGGGAGCTGTTTTTT. It yields the protein CASQTRQATGELFF.

The chain joins TRBV23-1 to TRBJ1-5; the D gene is possibly TRBD1 (6 bases). TRBV23-1 is noted as an ORF with a role that remains uncertain. V gave up 2 bases and J gave up 1 base, with 9 bases separating them. The CDR3 extends over 15 amino acids. The CDR3 loop is CASSQGQSSNQPQHF. CDR3 nucleotide sequence: TGCGCCAGCAGTCAAGGACAGTCGAGCAATCAGCCCCAGCATTTT.

The rearrangement links TRBV7-9 to TRBJ1-4; D uncertain. Germline-derived CDR1 and CDR2 are SEHNR and FQNEAQ (reference sequence). The CDR3 totals 13 residues. Trimming took off 5 bases at V and 8 bases at J, with 12 bases between the two ends. The CDR3 DNA sequence: TGTGCCAGCAGCCCAGAGGGCCAGGAAAAACTGTTTTTT. Protein sequence: CASSPEGQEKLFF.

The chain links TRBV6-5 to TRBJ2-5; perhaps TRBD2 as D (6 bases). Germline values: CDR1 MNHEY, CDR2 SVGAGI. The V gene lost 4 bases and the J gene lost 8 bases, with 8 bases spanning the gap. The CDR3 runs to 11 residues. The CDR3 DNA is TGTGCCAGCAGTTCGGAGGGCACCCAGTACTTC. It encodes CASSSEGTQYF.